The 22 T cell receptor beta chains below were found in one sample sequenced in a study of beta chain features in type 1 diabetes. Sequenced material consisted of expressed TCRB transcripts (all of the isolated RNA was reverse transcribed). This table comes from immunoSEQ multiplex PCR, and its TCRdb copy is limited to in-frame clones, with some not included. The sample yields tens of thousands of clones, around 32% seen once. Material: stem cell memory CD4+ T cells from blood. These receptors came from a woman between 18 and 30 years old in good health.

The rearrangement uses TRBV19 and TRBJ1-1; D may be TRBD1 (5 bases). Germline assignment: CDR1 LNHDA and CDR2 SQIVND (reference sequence). Trimming pared 5 bases from V and 7 bases from J, leaving 11 bases between. The CDR3 loop spans 12 amino acids. CDR3 nucleotide sequence: TGTGCCAGTAGTCCCCGCGACAGTGAAGCTTTCTTT. Protein product: CASSPRDSEAFF.

V and J are TRBV5-6 and TRBJ2-1, with 11 bases lining up with TRBD2. This CDR3 has 18 residues. The trim removed 3 bases at V and 3 bases at J, leaving 11 bases unmatched. Per the germline V gene, CDR1 is SGHDT and CDR2 is YYEEEE. CDR3 nucleotides: TGTGCCAGCAGCTCCCTAGGCGGCCTAGCGGGAGGCTACAATGAGCAGTTCTTC. Amino acid sequence: CASSSLGGLAGGYNEQFF. The full variable domain, in which reference TRBV5-6 and TRBJ2-1 provide the parts outside the CDR3, is DAGVTQSPTHLIKTRGQQVTLRCSPKSGHDTVSWYQQALGQGPQFIFQYYEEEERQRGNFPDRFSGHQFPNYSSELNVNALLLGDSALYLCASSSLGGLAGGYNEQFFGPGTRLTVL.

A few counts support this clone. J is TRBJ2-7 and V is TRBV7-9, with 9 bases matching TRBD2. Trimming cost V 4 bases and J 5 bases; bases outside gene matches: 9. The CDR3 is made up of 15 amino acids. From germline, CDR1 is SEHNR and CDR2 FQNEAQ (reference sequence). CDR3 nucleotide sequence: TGTGCCAGCAGCTCCTTGGCGGGGGGGGGACACGAGCAGTACTTC. Its translation is CASSSLAGGGHEQYF. Looking up the rest from reference TRBV7-9 and TRBJ2-7 gives the full variable domain: DTGVSQNPRHKITKRGQNVTFRCDPISEHNRLYWYRQTLGQGPEFLTYFQNEAQLEKSRLLSDRFSAERPKGSFSTLEIQRTEQGDSAMYLCASSSLAGGGHEQYFGPGTRLTVT.

The rearrangement links TRBV7-2 to TRBJ2-5, with TRBD1 as a possible D gene (6 bases). The CDR3 loop spans 14 amino acids. V was cut by 3 bases and J by 5 bases, with 13 bases left in between. Germline-derived CDR1 and CDR2 are SGHTA and FQGNSA. CDR3 sequence: CASSFNQGWETQYF. The CDR3 nucleotides are TGTGCCAGCAGCTTTAATCAGGGGTGGGAGACCCAGTACTTC.

CDR3 sequence: CASTAAQIYEQYF. The CDR3 region has the DNA TGTGCCAGCACGGCGGCGCAGATCTACGAGCAGTACTTC. The gene calls are TRBV2 and TRBJ2-7; D unresolved. The CDR3 has 13 residues. CDR1 and CDR2 (germline): SNHLY, FYNNEI. With 7 bases removed from V and 3 bases from J, the gap between germline ends came to 13 bases.

The chain recombines TRBV11-3 with TRBJ2-5; 9 nucleotides line up with TRBD1. The better agreement between TRBJ2-7 and the DNA end casts doubt on the J call. Germline CDR1 reads SGHNT; CDR2 reads YENEEA. This CDR3 region has 15 residues. The CDR3: CASSTTGTGSDEQYF. In DNA, the CDR3 is TGTGCCAGCAGCACTACCGGGACAGGGTCCGACGAGCAGTACTTC.

The chain recombines TRBV18 with TRBJ2-7; D not certain. Trimming removed 3 bases at V and 0 bases at J, with 6 bases between. This CDR3 region has 13 residues. Germline CDR1 is KGHSH and CDR2 is LQKENI. CDR3 protein: CASSPLSSYEQYF. The CDR3 DNA is TGTGCCAGCTCACCCCTTAGCTCCTACGAGCAGTACTTC.

The chain carries TRBV4-3 and TRBJ2-1, with D possibly being TRBD2 (6 bases). Deletions cut 0 bases from V and 4 bases from J, with 13 bases between. The CDR3 totals 16 residues. CDR1 LGHNA and CDR2 YSLEER come from the germline V gene. DNA of the CDR3: TGCGCCAGCAGCCAAGAAGGTAATAGCGGATACAATGAGCAGTTCTTC. Translating it yields CASSQEGNSGYNEQFF.

The CDR3 region is CASRRDRASGYTF. The DNA for the CDR3 is TGTGCCAGCAGACGGGACAGGGCCTCTGGCTACACCTTC. The chain combines TRBV11-1 with TRBJ1-2; 9 nucleotides align to TRBD1. CDR3 length equals 13 residues. CDR1 and CDR2 from the germline V gene are SGHAT and FQDESV (reference sequence). Trimming cost V 6 bases and J 7 bases; bases outside gene matches: 6.

This clone has a handful of counts. The chain combines TRBV6-5 with TRBJ1-3; maybe TRBD1 (5 bases). The CDR3 has 16 amino acids. V gave up 0 bases and J gave up 3 bases, with 12 bases separating them. Per the germline V gene, CDR1 is MNHEY and CDR2 is SVGAGI. The CDR3 nucleotides are TGTGCCAGCAGTTACTCGAGAACAGGCCGTGGAAACACCATATATTTT. Translating it yields CASSYSRTGRGNTIYF.

The chain uses TRBV19 and TRBJ1-5, with 9 bases aligning to TRBD1. The CDR3 loop spans 14 amino acids. Germline trimming cut 9 bases from V and 6 bases from J; bases unmatched to any gene: 9. Germline CDR1 LNHDA, CDR2 SQIVND (reference sequence). CDR3 nucleotides: TGTGCCAGCGTGGGTAACAGGGGGCCTCAGCCCCAGCATTTT. Translation gives CASVGNRGPQPQHF.

This clone was detected a few times. The V call is TRBV19, the J call TRBJ2-2, with no clear D. The V gene lost 3 bases and the J gene lost 6 bases, with 8 bases spanning the gap. CDR3 length: 13 residues. CDR1 is LNHDA and CDR2 is SQIVND in the germline V gene (reference sequence). DNA for the CDR3: TGTGCCAGTAGTATCCGGGTAGCCGGGGAGCTGTTTTTT. Translated, it gives CASSIRVAGELFF.

The chain has TRBV27 and TRBJ2-6; tentative D call: TRBD2 (5 bases). Germline V CDR1 and CDR2: MNHEY, SMNVEV (reference sequence). This CDR3 has 17 amino acids. Trimming shortened V by 2 bases and J by 3 bases, and 14 bases separated the two germline ends. The CDR3 nucleotides are TGTGCCAGCAGTTTACGGGGAAACTATCGTGGGGCCAACGTCCTGACTTTC. Its protein product is CASSLRGNYRGANVLTF.

The CDR3, as DNA: TGTGCCAGCAGTTACTCAGCGGGGAAGGGGCTGCCCCAGCATTTT. Its translation is CASSYSAGKGLPQHF. The genes are TRBV6-5 and TRBJ1-5, with TRBD1 as a possible D gene (5 bases). Trimming stripped 0 bases from V and 9 bases from J, with 15 bases between. The CDR3 runs to 15 residues. Per the germline V gene, CDR1 is MNHEY and CDR2 is SVGAGI.

This rearrangement joins TRBV5-1 to TRBJ2-4; TRBD2 might be the D (6 bases). The CDR3 sequence is 14 residues long. Germline assignment: CDR1 SGHRS and CDR2 YFSETQ. V was pared by 3 bases and J by 7 bases, with 14 bases between. For the CDR3, the DNA is TGCGCCAGCAGCTCCCCGGGGGTTGGGAACATTCAGTACTTC. It translates to CASSSPGVGNIQYF. The complete variable domain, with remaining parts taken from reference TRBV5-1 and TRBJ2-4, reads KAGVTQTPRYLIKTRGQQVTLSCSPISGHRSVSWYQQTPGQGLQFLFEYFSETQRNKGNFPGRFSGRQFSNSRSEMNVSTLELGDSALYLCASSSPGVGNIQYFGAGTRLSVL.

There are a few counts of this clone. The chain joins TRBV19 to TRBJ2-7, with 11 bases matching TRBD2. The CDR3 spans 14 residues. From germline, CDR1 is LNHDA and CDR2 SQIVND (reference sequence). Germline trimming cut 4 bases from V and 4 bases from J; bases unmatched to any gene: 3. The chain's CDR3 is CASSTIAGGYEQYF. Here the CDR3 DNA reads TGTGCCAGTAGTACCATAGCGGGAGGGTACGAGCAGTACTTC.

This clone was seen a handful of times. The CDR3 region has the DNA TGTGCCAGCAGCCCTATCCAGGGGGCGTTTACTGAAGCTTTCTTT. Translation: CASSPIQGAFTEAFF. The chain employs TRBV11-2 and TRBJ1-1, with 8 bases that match TRBD1. The V gene end was trimmed by 5 bases and the J gene end by 5 bases; junction bases not matched to a gene: 10. The CDR3 loop spans 15 amino acids. Germline V gene sequence: CDR1 SGHAT, CDR2 FQNNGV.

The chain carries TRBV9 and TRBJ2-6; TRBD1 matches 10 bases. Trimming took 4 bases from V and 1 from J; bases not matched to a gene: 2. Germline lookup yields CDR1 SGDLS and CDR2 YYNGEE. CDR3 length: 16 residues. CDR3 bases: TGTGCCAGCAGCCGGGACAGGGGATCTGGGGCCAACGTCCTGACTTTC. It is translated as CASSRDRGSGANVLTF.

The chain couples TRBV6-1 to TRBJ1-2, with D hard to call. CDR3 length equals 14 residues. Germline CDR1 is MNHNS and CDR2 is SASEGT. V was trimmed by 6 bases and J by 9 bases, leaving 20 bases between them. The CDR3 DNA reads TGTGCCAGCAGATCTGCTCAGAGACAACTTAGCTACACCTTC. This encodes CASRSAQRQLSYTF.

This clone has more than one count but fewer than ten. The rearrangement joins TRBV5-4 to TRBJ1-1, with 7 nucleotides matching TRBD1. Trimming at V came to 4 bases and at J to 1 base, leaving 4 bases not matched to a gene. CDR1 is SGHNT and CDR2 is YYREEE in the germline V gene (reference sequence). The CDR3 extends over 14 amino acids. In nucleotides, the CDR3 is TGTGCCAGCAGCAGCAGGGGGACGAACACTGAAGCTTTCTTT. This translates into CASSSRGTNTEAFF. Full variable domain (missing parts from reference TRBV5-4 and TRBJ1-1): ETGVTQSPTHLIKTRGQQVTLRCSSQSGHNTVSWYQQALGQGPQFIFQYYREEENGRGNFPPRFSGLQFPNYSSELNVNALELDDSALYLCASSSRGTNTEAFFGQGTRLTVV.

CDR3 amino acids: CASSQRLAGGRYEQYF. The CDR3 coding sequence is TGTGCCAGCAGTCAACGACTAGCGGGAGGGAGGTACGAGCAGTACTTC. This chain connects TRBV28 to TRBJ2-5; 14 positions match TRBD2. The tail of the sequence fits TRBJ2-7 better, so the J call may be wrong. Germline values: CDR1 MDHEN, CDR2 SYDVKM. This CDR3 has 16 amino acids.

This clone was picked up a small number of times. CDR3 in DNA: TGTGCCAGCAGCTTAAGAGCTGATTCCTATAATTCACCCCTCCACTTT. Its translation is CASSLRADSYNSPLHF. The rearrangement links TRBV7-2 to TRBJ1-6, with D unclear. CDR3 length: 16 residues. Looked up from germline, CDR1 is SGHTA and CDR2 is FQGNSA. The V gene lost 2 bases and the J gene lost 1 base, with 9 bases spanning the gap. Variable domain in full (rest from reference TRBV7-2 and TRBJ1-6): GAGVSQSPSNKVTEKGKDVELRCDPISGHTALYWYRQSLGQGLEFLIYFQGNSAPDKSGLPSDRFSAERTGGSVSTLTIQRTQQEDSAVYLCASSLRADSYNSPLHFGNGTRLTVT.